A single sample gave rise to the 31 T cell receptor beta chains below, sequenced in a study of T cells in Graves' hyperthyroidism and ophthalmopathy (dated by TCRdb to between 2018 and 2021). The protocol used for the library was multiplex PCR. TCRdb shows the sequencer as Illumina HiSeq 2000. The TCR beta CDR3 regions were amplified from RNA transcripts. A first-round RT-PCR of the TCR CDR3 used the HTBI primer set with the Qiagen OneStep RT-PCR kit. TCRdb trimmed public reads at Q25 via fastp, called clones via MiXCR and kept in-frame beta chains. Entries that share a CDR3 protein sequence are merged under the most common genes and DNA. The table for this sample lists a few hundred thousand distinct CDR3 sequences; less than 25% of them were counted only once. More than 20% of the sample goes to the ten largest clones. Sequences were obtained from blood. Every receptor here comes from a man between 18 and 29 years old with Graves' hyperthyroidism.

This clonotype was recorded many times. The chain carries TRBV15 and TRBJ1-2; D gene uncertain. The CDR3 is 14 residues long. V shed 1 base and J shed 4 bases, with 10 bases lying between them. The V gene's germline CDR1 is LNHNV and CDR2 YYDKDF (reference sequence). The CDR3 DNA follows: TGTGCCACCAGCAGAGGCGGGCGTACCTATGGCTACACCTTC. The encoded protein is CATSRGGRTYGYTF. The variable domain in full, with the rest retrieved from reference TRBV15 and TRBJ1-2, is DAMVIQNPRYQVTQFGKPVTLSCSQTLNHNVMYWYQQKSSQAPKLLFHYYDKDFNNEADTPDNFQSRRPNTSFCFLDIRSPGLGDTAMYLCATSRGGRTYGYTFGSGTRLTVV.

About this clonotype itself: At one boundary the junction diverges from the germline segment, which might be a read error. The chain uses TRBV6-2 or TRBV6-3 and TRBJ1-6; perhaps TRBD1 as D (6 bases). CDR1 and CDR2 from the germline V gene are MNHEY and SVGEGT. The CDR3 is 14 amino acids. CDR3 loop: CASSLDRNNSPLRF. Written as DNA, the CDR3 is TGTGCCAGCAGTCTCGACAGGAATAATTCACCCCTCCGCTTT.

This clonotype was seen many times. The chain uses TRBV19 and TRBJ2-2, with TRBD1 matching 8 bases. CDR3 length equals 12 residues. Germline V gene lookup returns CDR1 LNHDA and CDR2 SQIVND (reference sequence). V was pared by 6 bases and J by 7 bases, with 1 base of the junction left unmatched. The CDR3 loop reads CASRQGGGELFF. DNA for the CDR3: TGTGCCAGTAGACAGGGGGGCGGGGAGCTGTTTTTT.

This clonotype was detected a few times. This rearrangement joins TRBV5-1 to TRBJ1-5, with D perhaps matching TRBD1 (6 bases). CDR1 is SGHRS and CDR2 is YFSETQ in the germline V gene. V lost 4 bases, J lost 5 bases, and 10 bases lay in between. The CDR3 covers 13 residues. CDR3 in DNA: TGCGCCAGCAGCGGGGGCGCCGATCAGCCCCAGCATTTT. This translates into CASSGGADQPQHF.

In this sample, this clonotype turned up a few times. The rearrangement uses TRBV7-9 and TRBJ1-6; TRBD1 aligns across 7 bases. The length of the CDR3 is 16 residues. The germline V gene has CDR1 SEHNR and CDR2 FQNEAQ (reference sequence). Trimming took 6 bases from V and 9 from J; bases not matched to a gene: 14. DNA of the CDR3: TGTGCCAGCAGAGTAGACAGGGATCGAACTCCTTCACCCCTCCACTTT. It translates to CASRVDRDRTPSPLHF.

This clonotype was counted ten times or more. The gene calls are TRBV28 and TRBJ1-1; no firm D call. The CDR3 sequence is 12 residues long. The germline V gene has CDR1 MDHEN and CDR2 SYDVKM. V gave up 8 bases and J gave up 4 bases, with 11 bases separating them. The CDR3 spells CASETLATEAFF. CDR3 in DNA: TGTGCCAGCGAAACCTTGGCCACTGAAGCTTTCTTT.

The chain links TRBV20-1 to TRBJ1-5; TRBD1 matches 9 bases. CDR3 length: 15 amino acids. Germline CDR1 reads DFQATT; CDR2 reads SNEGSKA (reference sequence). The J segment lost 10 bases and the V segment lost 5 bases, leaving 15 bases of the junction unmatched. CDR3 sequence: CSAQVGGTGLHPQHF. The DNA of the CDR3 is TGCAGTGCTCAAGTGGGCGGGACAGGGCTTCATCCCCAGCATTTT.

The table lists this clonotype with a few counts. This rearrangement joins TRBV29-1 to TRBJ2-2; 9 nucleotides align to TRBD1. This CDR3 contains 14 residues. The J segment lost 1 base and the V segment lost 5 bases, leaving 2 bases of the junction unmatched. In germline, CDR1 is SQVTM, CDR2 ANQGSEA. In DNA form, the CDR3 reads TGCAGCGTTCGGGGACAGGGGAACACCGGGGAGCTGTTTTTT. It is translated as CSVRGQGNTGELFF.

V gene TRBV6-2 or TRBV6-3 combines with J gene TRBJ1-2, with TRBD1 matching over 8 bases. The CDR3 contains 15 residues. Trimming at V came to 5 bases and at J to 5 bases, leaving 10 bases not matched to a gene. Germline assignment: CDR1 MNHEY and CDR2 SVGEGT. The DNA for the CDR3 is TGTGCCAGCAGTAGTCCGACAGGGGATCGGTATGGCTACACCTTC. This encodes CASSSPTGDRYGYTF.

This clonotype was seen a few times. The V and J genes are TRBV28 and TRBJ1-2; D is possibly TRBD1 (5 bases). The V gene's germline CDR1 is MDHEN and CDR2 SYDVKM. V dropped 6 bases and J dropped 6 bases, with 23 bases sitting between them. CDR3 length equals 16 residues. This chain's CDR3 is CASRGSSPLGGDGYTF. For the CDR3, the DNA is TGTGCCAGCAGGGGAAGCTCACCCCTGGGGGGAGATGGCTACACCTTC.

Many counts were recorded for this clonotype. V and J are TRBV28 and TRBJ2-5; D perhaps matches TRBD1 (5 bases). Germline CDR1 and CDR2: MDHEN and SYDVKM. This CDR3 has 14 amino acids. With 8 bases removed from V and 5 bases from J, the gap between germline ends came to 18 bases. The CDR3 DNA sequence: TGTGCCAGCGGGGCTTGGGAAGGGCGGGAGACCCAGTACTTC. Protein sequence: CASGAWEGRETQYF.

The sample holds many counts of this clonotype. V and J are TRBV5-1 and TRBJ2-2; the D gene is possibly TRBD1 (6 bases). The CDR3 totals 16 residues. With 4 bases removed from V and 2 bases from J, the gap between germline ends came to 15 bases. Germline lookup yields CDR1 SGHRS and CDR2 YFSETQ. CDR3 loop: CASSPGGRVNTGELFF. Written as DNA, the CDR3 is TGCGCCAGCAGCCCTGGGGGCAGGGTAAACACCGGGGAGCTGTTTTTT.

This clonotype was seen just once. V is TRBV6-1 and J is TRBJ2-2; possibly TRBD1 for D (5 bases). Trimming cost V 4 bases and J 4 bases, with 10 bases left between them. The CDR3 consists of 14 residues. Germline CDR1 reads MNHNS; CDR2 reads SASEGT. CDR3 amino acids: CASSGDRTTGELFF. As DNA, the CDR3 is TGTGCCAGCAGTGGTGACAGAACCACCGGGGAGCTGTTTTTT.

This clonotype came up many times. V and J are TRBV2 and TRBJ1-1; the D gene is possibly TRBD1 (6 bases). V was clipped by 6 bases and J by 3 bases, with 14 bases between them. Germline CDR1 reads SNHLY; CDR2 reads FYNNEI. The CDR3 is 14 residues long. The DNA of the CDR3 is TGTGCCAGCAGGGAACAGGGTCGAGACACTGAAGCTTTCTTT. It specifies CASREQGRDTEAFF.

The V gene is TRBV5-1, the J gene TRBJ2-6; either TRBD1 or TRBD2 may fit D (6 bases each). The V and J ends lost 0 bases and 3 bases respectively, with 13 bases between them. CDR3 length: 17 residues. Germline assignment: CDR1 SGHRS and CDR2 YFSETQ. The CDR3 DNA follows: TGCGCCAGCAGCTTGGACGGGGGCGCGCGTGGGGCCAACGTCCTGACTTTC. The encoded protein is CASSLDGGARGANVLTF.

V is TRBV28 and J is TRBJ1-5; the D gene is possibly TRBD1 (5 bases). The CDR3 length is 17 residues. Per the germline V gene, CDR1 is MDHEN and CDR2 is SYDVKM. Trimming took off 7 bases at V and 5 bases at J, with 24 bases between the two ends. The DNA of the CDR3 is TGTGCCAGCACCCCCCCAGGGCGGGGGGGACTCTATCAGCCCCAGCATTTT. Its protein is CASTPPGRGGLYQPQHF. The full variable domain, rest sourced from reference TRBV28 and TRBJ1-5, is DVKVTQSSRYLVKRTGEKVFLECVQDMDHENMFWYRQDPGLGLRLIYFSYDVKMKEKGDIPEGYSVSREKKERFSLILESASTNQTSMYLCASTPPGRGGLYQPQHFGDGTRLSIL.

This clonotype was detected ten times or more. The CDR3 coding sequence is TGTGCCATCAGTGACCAGGAAGAGACCCAGTACTTC. It specifies CAISDQEETQYF. The rearrangement joins TRBV10-3 to TRBJ2-5; D ambiguous. The CDR3 is 12 amino acids. CDR1 and CDR2 from the germline V gene are ENHRY and SYGVKD. The V end was cut by 3 bases, the J end by 3 bases, with 5 bases between.

The V and J genes are TRBV5-1 and TRBJ2-7; D perhaps matches TRBD2 (5 bases). Germline V gene data show CDR1 as SGHRS and CDR2 as YFSETQ. The CDR3 has 13 residues. With 4 bases removed from V and 7 bases from J, the gap between germline ends came to 15 bases. In DNA form, the CDR3 reads TGCGCCAGCAGCCGGGGATATGGGAGTGAGCAGTACTTC. Its translation: CASSRGYGSEQYF.

This clonotype was observed a handful of times. The V and J genes are TRBV7-9 and TRBJ2-7; no definite D call. This CDR3 has 14 residues. Deletions cut 1 base from V and 5 bases from J, with 12 bases between. Germline CDR1 and CDR2: SEHNR and FQNEAQ (reference sequence). CDR3 DNA: TGTGCCAGCAGCTTAGGGGCATCGTTGCACGAGCAGTACTTC. Protein product: CASSLGASLHEQYF. The entire variable domain, with the rest obtained from reference TRBV7-9 and TRBJ2-7, is as follows: DTGVSQNPRHKITKRGQNVTFRCDPISEHNRLYWYRQTLGQGPEFLTYFQNEAQLEKSRLLSDRFSAERPKGSFSTLEIQRTEQGDSAMYLCASSLGASLHEQYFGPGTRLTVT.

The table lists this clonotype with a few counts. This chain links TRBV29-1 with TRBJ1-1, with 8 nucleotides matching TRBD1. CDR3 size: 12 residues. The V gene end was trimmed by 4 bases and the J gene end by 5 bases; junction bases not matched to a gene: 3. Germline CDR1 is SQVTM and CDR2 is ANQGSEA. Written as DNA, the CDR3 is TGCAGCGTTGGGACAGGGCGGACTGAAGCTTTCTTT. Amino acids: CSVGTGRTEAFF.

This clonotype showed up just once. V is TRBV12-3 or TRBV12-4 and J is TRBJ2-6; 8 bases align to TRBD1. Trimming removed 4 bases from V and 0 bases from J; junction bases left unmatched: 5. This CDR3 spans 17 amino acids. The CDR3, as DNA: TGTGCCAGCAGTTCGACAGGGGCCAACTCTGGGGCCAACGTCCTGACTTTC. Its translation is CASSSTGANSGANVLTF.

This clonotype has more than one count but fewer than ten. This rearrangement joins TRBV27 to TRBJ2-4, with 7 bases identical to TRBD1. Germline-derived CDR1 and CDR2 are MNHEY and SMNVEV (reference sequence). The CDR3 is 16 amino acids. With 4 bases clipped from V and 1 base from J, the junction kept 7 bases outside the gene matches. CDR3 sequence reads: CASSSTDRAAKNIQYF. The CDR3, as DNA: TGTGCCAGCAGTTCAACCGACAGGGCGGCCAAAAACATTCAGTACTTC.

The table lists this clonotype with many counts. The V and J genes are TRBV7-9 and TRBJ1-1; D gene unclear. V shed 0 bases and J shed 1 base, with 9 bases lying between them. This CDR3 comprises 15 residues. Germline assignment: CDR1 SEHNR and CDR2 FQNEAQ (reference sequence). The CDR3 DNA follows: TGTGCCAGCAGCTTAGCAAGGGTCCCGAACACTGAAGCTTTCTTT. It specifies CASSLARVPNTEAFF.

This clonotype was counted only a few times. This chain connects TRBV4-1 to TRBJ2-4, with TRBD1 matching 8 bases. The CDR3 consists of 20 residues. CDR1 and CDR2 (germline): MGHRA, YSYEKL. With 0 bases clipped from V and 1 base from J, the junction kept 14 bases outside the gene matches. CDR3 DNA: TGCGCCAGCAGCCAAGATAGGCTGGACAGGGTTGTTCTGGCCAAAAACATTCAGTACTTC. Translation: CASSQDRLDRVVLAKNIQYF.

In its sample, this clonotype was seen many times. The DNA of the CDR3 is TGTGCCAGCAGTTCTTCACAGAACTATGGCTACACCTTC. Amino acid sequence: CASSSSQNYGYTF. The chain couples TRBV11-2 to TRBJ1-2, with D unclear. V shed 6 bases and J shed 2 bases, with 10 bases lying between them. The CDR3 has 13 amino acids. Germline CDR1 is SGHAT and CDR2 is FQNNGV.

The CDR3 DNA sequence: TGTGCCAGCAGCCAAGGTCAAGCGGGGCCCTCCTACGAGCAGTACTTC. The encoded protein is CASSQGQAGPSYEQYF. The chain recombines TRBV3-1 with TRBJ2-7; 7 bases line up with TRBD2. Trimming cost V 1 base and J 0 bases; bases outside gene matches: 6. Per the germline V gene, CDR1 is LGHDT and CDR2 is YNNKEL (reference sequence). The CDR3 is 16 residues long.

This clonotype was recorded many times. The J gene is TRBJ2-7, the V gene TRBV19, with 8 bases matching TRBD1. V lost 4 bases and J lost 3; bases outside the gene matches: 5. Germline values: CDR1 LNHDA, CDR2 SQIVND (reference sequence). This CDR3 contains 14 residues. The CDR3 is CASSTSGGYYEQYF. The CDR3 nucleotides are TGTGCCAGTAGTACTTCAGGGGGCTACTACGAGCAGTACTTC. The variable domain in full, completed from reference TRBV19 and TRBJ2-7, reads DGGITQSPKYLFRKEGQNVTLSCEQNLNHDAMYWYRQDPGQGLRLIYYSQIVNDFQKGDIAEGYSVSREKKESFPLTVTSAQKNPTAFYLCASSTSGGYYEQYFGPGTRLTVT.

CDR3 DNA sequence: TGTGCCAGCAGTCGGGGACTAGCGGGGGGAAAAGAGACCCAGTACTTC. The encoded protein is CASSRGLAGGKETQYF. J is TRBJ2-5 and V is TRBV27; 15 bases map to TRBD2. Germline V gene data show CDR1 as MNHEY and CDR2 as SMNVEV (reference sequence). This CDR3 region has 16 residues. J lost 3 bases, V lost 5 bases, and 4 bases had no gene match.

This clonotype turned up a few times. For the CDR3, the DNA is TGTGCCAGCAGTGCATGGGCGGTTCAAAATTCACCCCTCCACTTT. Amino acid sequence: CASSAWAVQNSPLHF. The chain joins TRBV6-1 to TRBJ1-6; D is ambiguous. V lost 4 bases, J lost 7 bases, and 14 bases lay in between. Germline assignment: CDR1 MNHNS and CDR2 SASEGT. The CDR3 consists of 15 residues.

At least ten counts were recorded for this clonotype. V usage is TRBV28 and J usage is TRBJ1-1; D gene unclear. Trimming took off 9 bases at V and 1 base at J, with 9 bases between the two ends. This CDR3 is built from 12 residues. Germline V gene lookup returns CDR1 MDHEN and CDR2 SYDVKM. Here the CDR3 reads CASDLGNTEAFF. The DNA of the CDR3 is TGTGCCAGTGATTTGGGGAACACTGAAGCTTTCTTT.

This clonotype was observed at least ten times. V and J are TRBV6-1 and TRBJ2-5, with D possibly TRBD1 on 6 matching bases. Between the trimmed V and J ends, which lost 5 bases and 7 bases, there was a span of 14 bases. The CDR3 is 13 residues long. Germline CDR1 reads MNHNS; CDR2 reads SASEGT. The CDR3: CASSPQGPGTQYF. Written as DNA, the CDR3 is TGTGCCAGCAGTCCCCAGGGGCCGGGGACCCAGTACTTC.